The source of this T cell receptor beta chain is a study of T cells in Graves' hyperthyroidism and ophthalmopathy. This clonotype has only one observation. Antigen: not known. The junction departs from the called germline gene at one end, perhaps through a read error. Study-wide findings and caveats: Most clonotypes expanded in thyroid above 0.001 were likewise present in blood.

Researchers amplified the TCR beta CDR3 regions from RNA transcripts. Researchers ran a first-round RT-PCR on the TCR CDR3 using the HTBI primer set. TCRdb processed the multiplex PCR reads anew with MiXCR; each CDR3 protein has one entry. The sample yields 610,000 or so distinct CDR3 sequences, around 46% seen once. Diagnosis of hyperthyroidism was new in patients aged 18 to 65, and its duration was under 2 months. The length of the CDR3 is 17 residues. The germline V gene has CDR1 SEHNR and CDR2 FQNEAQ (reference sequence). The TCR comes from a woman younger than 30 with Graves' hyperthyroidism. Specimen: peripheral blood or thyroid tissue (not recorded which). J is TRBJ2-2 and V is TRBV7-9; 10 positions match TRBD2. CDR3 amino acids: CASSLEGLAPNSGELFF. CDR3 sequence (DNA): TGTGCCAGCAGCTTAGAGGGACTAGCGCCCAACAGCGGGGAGCTGTTTTTT.